The 15 T cell receptor beta chains given below trace back to one sample, sequenced in a study of T cell changes during pregnancy in multiple sclerosis. Measured with immunoSEQ multiplex PCR; TCRdb has only the in-frame clones, and not every one. The sample consists of approximately 74,000 clones, 75% to 90% of them appearing once. Sequenced material: peripheral blood, taken before pregnancy. These receptors were taken from a female donor with multiple sclerosis, enrolled in a pregnancy study.

The chain recombines TRBV7-8 with TRBJ1-2; D is possibly TRBD1 (6 bases). Deletions cut 6 bases from V and 7 bases from J, with 18 bases between. There are 14 residues in the CDR3. CDR1 and CDR2 (germline): SGHVS, FQNEAQ. The CDR3 DNA is TGTGCCAGCAGGCCTACAGGGTTAACTAGTGGCTACACCTTC. Its translation is CASRPTGLTSGYTF.

This clone occurred once. The gene calls are TRBV4-1 and TRBJ1-1; D not resolved. Germline V gives CDR1 MGHRA, CDR2 YSYEKL. The V gene lost 4 bases and the J gene lost 3 bases, with 12 bases spanning the gap. This CDR3 has 14 residues. CDR3 sequence: CASSPNRDYTEAFF. The DNA for the CDR3 is TGCGCCAGCAGCCCGAACCGAGATTACACTGAAGCTTTCTTT.

V and J are TRBV5-1 and TRBJ2-5; D ambiguous. V was pared by 2 bases and J by 5 bases, with 13 bases between. CDR3 size: 14 residues. From germline, CDR1 is SGHRS and CDR2 YFSETQ. The CDR3, as DNA: TGCGCCAGCAGCTTCTCCGGGTCTGGGGAGACCCAGTACTTC. This encodes CASSFSGSGETQYF.

This clone was recorded once. V usage is TRBV9 and J usage is TRBJ1-4, with no clear D. CDR1 and CDR2 (germline): SGDLS, YYNGEE. The ends were cut back, 0 bases at V and 1 base at J, with 7 bases in the middle. The CDR3 is 15 residues long. In DNA form, the CDR3 reads TGTGCCAGCAGCGTAGGGAGGCTAACTAATGAAAAACTGTTTTTT. This encodes CASSVGRLTNEKLFF.

This sequence joins TRBV7-3 and TRBJ2-3; D is perhaps TRBD1 (6 bases). The CDR3 contains 15 residues. Germline loops: CDR1 SGHTA, CDR2 FQGTGA. Trimming left V 2 bases short and J 7 bases short, with 16 bases between. CDR3 region: CASSLGTTGKNTQYF. The CDR3 bases are TGTGCCAGCAGCTTAGGGACGACAGGCAAAAATACGCAGTATTTT.

This chain connects TRBV5-5 to TRBJ1-6; 7 nucleotides align to TRBD1. Trimming removed 0 bases from V and 10 bases from J; junction bases left unmatched: 10. There are 16 residues in the CDR3. Looked up from germline, CDR1 is SGHKS and CDR2 is YYEKEE (reference sequence). The CDR3 region has the DNA TGTGCCAGCAGCTTGGCCGCAGGGACAGATGGCTCACCCCTCCACTTT. Its translation: CASSLAAGTDGSPLHF. Based on the CDR3 plus reference TRBV5-5 and TRBJ1-6, the full variable domain is DAGVTQSPTHLIKTRGQQVTLRCSPISGHKSVSWYQQVLGQGPQFIFQYYEKEERGRGNFPDRFSARQFPNYSSELNVNALLLGDSALYLCASSLAAGTDGSPLHFGNGTRLTVT.

J is TRBJ2-1 and V is TRBV18; D perhaps matches TRBD2 (6 bases). The CDR3 consists of 16 residues. Between the trimmed V and J ends, which lost 1 base and 1 base, there was a span of 11 bases. Germline CDR1 reads KGHSH; CDR2 reads LQKENI. The CDR3 sequence: CASSPLTSISYNEQFF. CDR3 DNA: TGTGCCAGCTCACCACTAACTAGCATTTCCTACAATGAGCAGTTCTTC.

The genes are TRBV4-3 and TRBJ1-1; D uncertain. V was shortened by 4 bases and J by 2 bases, with 11 bases between the two germline ends. Germline V CDR1 and CDR2: LGHNA, YSLEER. The CDR3 sequence is 14 residues long. CDR3 loop: CASSPGSTNTEAFF. The CDR3 DNA reads as TGCGCCAGCAGCCCTGGGAGTACTAACACTGAAGCTTTCTTT.

The V call is TRBV7-9, the J call TRBJ2-2, with TRBD2 matching 11 bases. Germline V gene data show CDR1 as SEHNR and CDR2 as FQNEAQ (reference sequence). After removal of 6 bases from V and 6 bases from J, the junction contained 12 bases not matched to a gene. This CDR3 has 17 amino acids. CDR3 region: CASRGLSGRASPGELFF. The CDR3 DNA follows: TGTGCCAGCAGGGGGCTTAGCGGGAGGGCGAGCCCCGGGGAGCTGTTTTTT.

This chain joins TRBV7-9 and TRBJ2-1; D not resolved. CDR3 length equals 15 residues. Per germline, CDR1 SEHNR and CDR2 FQNEAQ (reference sequence). Trimming shortened V by 2 bases and J by 6 bases, and 14 bases separated the two germline ends. CDR3 bases: TGTGCCAGCAGCTTACCTCCGCTACGGAGCAATGAGCAGTTCTTC. Amino acids: CASSLPPLRSNEQFF.

The chain employs TRBV7-9 and TRBJ2-3; 7 bases are shared with TRBD2. J lost 6 bases, V lost 10 bases, and 16 bases had no gene match. The CDR3 sequence is 15 residues long. CDR1 SEHNR and CDR2 FQNEAQ come from the germline V gene (reference sequence). For the CDR3, the DNA is TGTGCCACTTCGCCGGGACTACTCCTTAAGGATACGCAGTATTTT. This codes for CATSPGLLLKDTQYF. Filled out from reference TRBV7-9 and TRBJ2-3, the complete variable domain reads DTGVSQNPRHKITKRGQNVTFRCDPISEHNRLYWYRQTLGQGPEFLTYFQNEAQLEKSRLLSDRFSAERPKGSFSTLEIQRTEQGDSAMYLCATSPGLLLKDTQYFGPGTRLTVL.

This chain connects TRBV5-1 to TRBJ1-1, with unresolved D. V lost 1 base and J 5 bases, leaving 15 bases between the germline ends. The CDR3 contains 15 residues. CDR1 and CDR2 from the germline V gene are SGHRS and YFSETQ. The DNA for the CDR3 is TGCGCCAGCAGCTTGTTGGGGTCCGGGGAGACTGAAGCTTTCTTT. It translates to CASSLLGSGETEAFF.

The CDR3 nucleotides are TGTGCCAGCAGCCCACAGGACAGTAACTATGGCTACACCTTC. Encoded protein: CASSPQDSNYGYTF. The chain joins TRBV5-6 to TRBJ1-2, with a possible D match to TRBD1 (6 bases). The CDR3 contains 14 residues. Between the trimmed V and J ends, which lost 4 bases and 1 base, there was a span of 11 bases. CDR1 and CDR2 (germline): SGHDT, YYEEEE.

This sequence joins TRBV2 and TRBJ2-1; TRBD2 matches 9 bases. V lost 1 base and J lost 8; bases outside the gene matches: 6. Germline CDR1 reads SNHLY; CDR2 reads FYNNEI. The CDR3 runs to 15 residues. The CDR3 reads CASSEVASGMDEQFF. Here the CDR3 DNA reads TGTGCCAGCAGTGAAGTGGCTAGCGGGATGGATGAGCAGTTCTTC.

The chain is built from TRBV4-3 and TRBJ1-1, with TRBD1 identical over 8 bases. Germline V gives CDR1 LGHNA, CDR2 YSLEER. V gave up 6 bases and J gave up 5 bases; unmatched junction bases: 11. The CDR3 has 15 amino acids. CDR3: CASRLVRGLETEAFF. The CDR3, as DNA: TGCGCCAGCAGATTAGTCAGGGGGCTGGAGACTGAAGCTTTCTTT.